The entry below describes one T cell receptor beta chain. Antigen specificity is unknown. As TCR cDNA was made by 5'RACE template switching, a universal primer site and UMIs were added. MiXCR was run by TCRdb on the 5' RACE reads, yielding one entry per CDR3 protein. The repertoire holds some 260,000 distinct CDR3 sequences, with around 5.2% as singletons. V lost 7 bases, J lost 3 bases, and 18 bases lay in between. The CDR3 runs 15 residues. The sample is drawn from a study of T cells after yellow fever vaccination. Study-wide results and limits: Among all clonotypes, a small share was observed in both CD4 and CD8 compartments. Contamination by abundant bulk-population clonotypes could be present in FACS-sorted repertoires. It was the secondary response that reached its peak faster, day 5 versus 15, but it was weaker.

V gene TRBV12-3 or TRBV12-4 combines with J gene TRBJ1-1; TRBD1 is a possible D gene (6 bases). The sequence was collected from a man aged 18 to 29 who received the YFV17D yellow fever vaccine. The specimen was CD4+ T cells sorted from PBMCs, collected on the day of the yellow fever booster vaccination. The CDR3 bases are TGTGCCAGCACCGAGGGGGTCAGTGGGTACACTGAAGCTTTCTTT. Amino acids: CASTEGVSGYTEAFF.